Each of the 12 T cell receptor beta chains below was sequenced from the same sample in a study of CD8 T cells in ankylosing spondylitis. Regarding the study as a whole: What seemed typical of ankylosing spondylitis blood was a TCR beta motif built from roughly 8 highly homologous variants.

The antigens for these receptors are not known. TCRdb recomputed calls from the 5' RACE reads with MiXCR, one row per CDR3 protein. The data contain about 800,000 distinct CDR3 sequences, 12% of them singletons. Sequenced: blood, either unsorted or a sorted T cell fraction (not recorded which). These receptors came from a male donor with ankylosing spondylitis.

V and J are TRBV10-3 and TRBJ1-2; 8 bases are a match to TRBD1. The germline V gene encodes CDR1 ENHRY and CDR2 SYGVKD. V shed 1 base and J 4 bases; nucleotides not matched to a gene: 11. This CDR3 comprises 17 residues. The CDR3 sequence is CAISEFWAGGPSYGYTF. The CDR3 bases are TGTGCCATCAGTGAGTTCTGGGCAGGGGGCCCGAGCTATGGCTACACCTTC.

As for this clonotype: This may be a read error: a much more frequent sequence differs by one nucleotide. V gene TRBV29-1 combines with J gene TRBJ2-1; D tentatively fits TRBD1 or TRBD2 (6 bases each). The end of the DNA aligns better with TRBJ2-7, so the J call may be wrong. This CDR3 is 12 amino acids long. CDR1 SQVTM and CDR2 ANQGSEA come from the germline V gene. The CDR3: CSSQLRGDEQYF. CDR3 in DNA: TGCAGCTCCCAACTGAGGGGGGATGAGCAGTACTTC.

This clonotype was counted at least ten times. This chain joins TRBV20-1 and TRBJ1-2, with 7 bases identical to TRBD1. The ends lost 3 bases at V and 5 bases at J; junction bases unmatched: 6. Germline CDR1 is DFQATT and CDR2 is SNEGSKA (reference sequence). The CDR3 is 13 amino acids. The CDR3 loop reads CSASDRVKYGYTF. CDR3 sequence (DNA): TGCAGTGCTAGCGACAGGGTTAAGTATGGCTACACCTTC.

The chain uses TRBV4-2 and TRBJ2-3; 11 bases line up with TRBD2. With V trimmed by 4 bases and J by 2 bases, 11 bases remained unmatched. Germline V gene data show CDR1 as LGHNA and CDR2 as YNFKEQ. The CDR3 totals 18 residues. The CDR3 loop reads CASSPTAPTSGDTDTQYF. CDR3 coding DNA: TGTGCCAGCAGCCCTACAGCCCCGACTAGCGGGGACACAGATACGCAGTATTTT.

This chain uses TRBV18 with TRBJ2-2, with D perhaps matching TRBD1 (6 bases). Looked up from germline, CDR1 is KGHSH and CDR2 is LQKENI. V lost 1 base and J lost 1, with 13 bases in between. The CDR3 has 17 amino acids. CDR3 protein: CASSPRQQGRNTGELFF. The DNA of the CDR3 is TGTGCCAGCTCACCACGCCAACAGGGTCGGAACACCGGGGAGCTGTTTTTT. Combining the CDR3 with reference TRBV18 and TRBJ2-2 gives the whole variable domain NAGVMQNPRHLVRRRGQEARLRCSPMKGHSHVYWYRQLPEEGLKFMVYLQKENIIDESGMPKERFSAEFPKEGPSILRIQQVVRGDSAAYFCASSPRQQGRNTGELFFGEGSRLTVL.

In its sample, this clonotype was seen many times. The V and J genes are TRBV5-1 and TRBJ1-1; D is uncertain. V dropped 5 bases and J dropped 6 bases, with 17 bases sitting between them. Germline V gene data show CDR1 as SGHRS and CDR2 as YFSETQ. This CDR3 comprises 14 residues. The CDR3 DNA follows: TGCGCCAGCAGTGACCCGGCGGCTCCCTCTGAAGCTTTCTTT. As protein: CASSDPAAPSEAFF.

There are a few counts of this clonotype. The CDR3 bases are TGCGCCAGCAGCCTTCAGGCAGCAAACTATGGCTACACCTTC. As protein: CASSLQAANYGYTF. V and J are TRBV5-1 and TRBJ1-2; D call uncertain. The CDR3 is made up of 14 amino acids. V was shortened by 4 bases and J by 2 bases, with 12 bases between the two germline ends. CDR1 and CDR2 (germline): SGHRS, YFSETQ. Complete variable domain (other parts from reference TRBV5-1 and TRBJ1-2): KAGVTQTPRYLIKTRGQQVTLSCSPISGHRSVSWYQQTPGQGLQFLFEYFSETQRNKGNFPGRFSGRQFSNSRSEMNVSTLELGDSALYLCASSLQAANYGYTFGSGTRLTVV.

CDR3 amino acids: CASSQEASGETQYF. DNA for the CDR3: TGTGCCAGCAGCCAGGAGGCTAGCGGGGAGACCCAGTACTTC. The chain couples TRBV7-8 to TRBJ2-5; 8 bases agree with TRBD2. CDR1 SGHVS and CDR2 FQNEAQ come from the germline V gene. This CDR3 region has 14 residues. V dropped 5 bases and J dropped 5; count of bases not matched to a gene: 7.

This clonotype was seen repeatedly, ten times or more. V gene TRBV29-1 combines with J gene TRBJ2-7; D remains ambiguous. The CDR3 is 14 residues long. From germline, CDR1 is SQVTM and CDR2 ANQGSEA. Trimming removed 5 bases at V and 3 bases at J, with 17 bases between. The CDR3 region has the DNA TGCAGCGTTTATCTGGGCCGCTCGGTCTACGAGCAGTACTTC. It yields the protein CSVYLGRSVYEQYF.

This clonotype was seen only a few times. This chain uses TRBV2 with TRBJ2-5; the D is unclear. The CDR3 spans 12 residues. CDR1 SNHLY and CDR2 FYNNEI come from the germline V gene. V was cut by 6 bases and J by 4 bases, with 9 bases left in between. Here the CDR3 DNA reads TGTGCCAGCAGCGGTCGATTAGAGACCCAGTACTTC. It specifies CASSGRLETQYF.

The chain couples TRBV29-1 to TRBJ2-6; the D gene is possibly TRBD1 (6 bases). Trimming took 6 bases from V and 0 from J, leaving 12 bases between them. Per germline, CDR1 SQVTM and CDR2 ANQGSEA. The CDR3 is made up of 15 amino acids. CDR3 coding DNA: TGCAGCGTCAGGGGACGAAACTCTGGGGCCAACGTCCTGACTTTC. Its translation is CSVRGRNSGANVLTF.

This clonotype was picked up many times. This chain uses TRBV6-5 with TRBJ2-1; 11 nucleotides line up with TRBD2. Germline CDR1 is MNHEY and CDR2 is SVGAGI. With V trimmed by 4 bases and J by 9 bases, 8 bases remained unmatched. This CDR3 spans 15 amino acids. CDR3 sequence (DNA): TGTGCCAGCAGTTTCATTAGCGGGAGGGCCTCTGAGCAGTTCTTC. Translating gives CASSFISGRASEQFF.